This T cell receptor (beta chain) was retrieved from a study of cytomegalovirus exposure and HLA in healthy donors. General study results and limits: Most of the TCR beta V segments (in an earlier analysis) were productive either about 87% or about 30% of the time. Later analysis showed TCR association rates varying by HLA locus, highest for DRB1 and lowest for HLA-C.

The CDR3 spans 14 residues. Germline V lookup: CDR1 MDHEN, CDR2 SYDVKM. The trim removed 5 bases at V and 6 bases at J, leaving 7 bases unmatched. The PCR used 60 Vbeta and 13 Jbeta primers. The assay was immunoSEQ multiplex PCR, and TCRdb's table has in-frame clones only and misses some. The sample lists some 150,000 clones; roughly 80% were seen once. On this clone: Its antigen remains unknown.

The chain couples TRBV28 to TRBJ1-5, with 7 bases aligning to TRBD1. Sequencing input: PBMCs. The sequence was obtained from a man between 40 and 49 years old in good health and CMV-seropositive. CDR3 region: CASSTTGDAQPQHF. CDR3 in DNA: TGTGCCAGCAGTACAACAGGGGACGCTCAGCCCCAGCATTTT.